The entry below gives a single TCR beta chain sequence along with its context. Its antigen is unknown. This sample is part of a study of memory CD4+ T cells and cytomegalovirus serostatus. Findings of the study overall: About 40% of the roughly 160 known CMV-associated TCRbeta sequences appeared in CD4+ memory.

CDR1 is LNHNV, CDR2 YYDKDF, per germline (reference sequence). V dropped 5 bases and J dropped 0 bases, with 11 bases sitting between them. This CDR3 is 14 amino acids long. Repertoires were generated with immunoSEQ multiplex PCR, while TCRdb's copy carries only in-frame clones and drops some. The sample yields over 65,000 clones, 75% to 85% seen once. The sort gate was single viable CD3+CD4+CD8-CD45RO+ cells for memory CD4+ T cells. Donors' CMV status reflects serum IgG against pp150, pp28, p38, p52. Total CD4+ T cells were enriched by CD4 positive selection. The receptor was isolated from an adult in good health and CMV-seropositive. The source material was memory CD4+ T cells from blood. This chain joins TRBV15 and TRBJ2-7; D remains ambiguous. This chain's CDR3 is CATSPRASSYEQYV. CDR3 DNA sequence: TGTGCCACCAGCCCCCGTGCGAGCTCCTACGAGCAGTACGTC.